A single sample gave rise to the 25 T cell receptor beta chains below, sequenced in a study of a mutant IDH1 vaccine in newly diagnosed glioma. The time point was: week 35, safety follow-up. Vaccination used 300 ug of mutant IDH1 20-mer peptide per dose, with topical imiquimod. Sequencing was performed with immunoSEQ multiplex PCR; in TCRdb, only in-frame clones are kept and a portion is missing. The sample carries over 55,000 clones, about four fifths recorded once. Their antigens remain unidentified. This material consisted of PBMCs, taken from a glioma patient whose treatment included an IDH1 peptide vaccine. The receptors stem from a man aged 40-50 years with glioma.

Remarks on this clone: A read error may produce the germline difference seen at one junction end. The chain couples TRBV7-2 to TRBJ2-4, with TRBD1 matching 7 bases. Germline CDR1 is SGHTA and CDR2 is FQGNSA. This CDR3 spans 12 amino acids. CDR3 sequence (DNA): TGTGCCAGCAGCTCCACAGGGGAGCCAGCTCTCTTC. Amino acid sequence: CASSSTGEPALF.

The CDR3 protein is CASSSGLAGGLAAGELFF. DNA of the CDR3: TGTGCCAGCAGCTCGGGACTAGCGGGAGGACTCGCGGCCGGGGAGCTGTTTTTT. This chain uses TRBV5-4 with TRBJ2-2; 15 bases are a match to TRBD2. With V trimmed by 3 bases and J by 6 bases, 9 bases remained unmatched. Germline lookup yields CDR1 SGHNT and CDR2 YYREEE (reference sequence). The CDR3 is 18 amino acids.

The rearrangement joins TRBV4-3 to TRBJ2-1, with TRBD2 identical over 7 bases. The CDR3 covers 14 residues. Germline V gene data show CDR1 as LGHNA and CDR2 as YSLEER. J gave up 7 bases and V 0 bases, and 3 bases lay outside the gene matches. The CDR3 protein is CASSQELAANEQFF. In nucleotides, the CDR3 is TGCGCCAGCAGCCAAGAGCTAGCGGCGAATGAGCAGTTCTTC.

The chain uses TRBV15 and TRBJ2-7, with 8 positions matching TRBD1. V was clipped by 1 base and J by 4 bases; unmatched bases: 6. The CDR3 has 15 residues. Germline CDR1 and CDR2: LNHNV and YYDKDF (reference sequence). In nucleotides, the CDR3 is TGTGCCACCAGCAGAGGACAGGGGAATATGTACGAGCAGTACTTC. It is translated as CATSRGQGNMYEQYF.

The sample holds one count of this clone. The genes are TRBV6-5 and TRBJ1-2; 10 nucleotides match TRBD1. V dropped 4 bases and J dropped 2; count of bases not matched to a gene: 1. The CDR3 is made up of 14 amino acids. Germline lookup yields CDR1 MNHEY and CDR2 SVGAGI. The chain's CDR3 is CASSLGQGNYGYTF. For the CDR3, the DNA is TGTGCCAGCAGTTTGGGACAGGGGAACTATGGCTACACCTTC.

V and J are TRBV28 and TRBJ2-7; D gene unclear. CDR3 length: 12 residues. Trimming stripped 8 bases from V and 2 bases from J, with 10 bases between. Germline CDR1 reads MDHEN; CDR2 reads SYDVKM. The CDR3 coding sequence is TGTGCCAGCTACTACAGCCCCTACGAGCAGTACTTC. This encodes CASYYSPYEQYF.

This clone appeared a single time. V is TRBV7-8 and J is TRBJ1-2; a possible D gene is TRBD1 (5 bases). The V gene lost 1 base and the J gene lost 3 bases, with 12 bases spanning the gap. The CDR3 totals 15 residues. Germline values: CDR1 SGHVS, CDR2 FQNEAQ. The CDR3 bases are TGTGCCAGCAGCTTAGGTGGGACCGGCCACTATGGCTACACCTTC. Protein: CASSLGGTGHYGYTF.

This clone was detected once. The gene calls are TRBV10-3 and TRBJ2-3; 7 bases fit TRBD2. CDR1 is ENHRY, CDR2 SYGVKD, per germline. Trimming took 2 bases from V and 4 from J; bases not matched to a gene: 6. The CDR3 has 15 residues. The CDR3 loop reads CAISEGAGEADTQYF. Written as DNA, the CDR3 is TGTGCCATCAGTGAGGGTGCGGGAGAGGCAGATACGCAGTATTTT.

This clone was counted only a few times. This chain links TRBV14 with TRBJ2-7; perhaps TRBD1 as D (5 bases). The CDR3 loop spans 12 amino acids. Germline CDR1 SGHDN, CDR2 FVKESK. The V and J ends lost 6 bases and 3 bases respectively, with 9 bases between them. In nucleotides, the CDR3 is TGTGCCAGCAGTGAAAGGGGCTACGAGCAGTACTTC. It yields the protein CASSERGYEQYF. Full variable domain (outside the CDR3, taken from reference TRBV14 and TRBJ2-7): EAGVTQFPSHSVIEKGQTVTLRCDPISGHDNLYWYRRVMGKEIKFLLHFVKESKQDESGMPNNRFLAERTGGTYSTLKVQPAELEDSGVYFCASSERGYEQYFGPGTRLTVT.

This clone has just a few counts. The chain couples TRBV4-2 to TRBJ2-3, with a possible D match to TRBD2 (6 bases). The CDR3 has 18 residues. V lost 1 base, J lost 6 bases, and 23 bases lay in between. Germline V lookup: CDR1 LGHNA, CDR2 YNFKEQ. CDR3 in amino acids: CASSQAAGSGVTFDTQYF. CDR3 nucleotides: TGTGCCAGCAGCCAAGCCGCCGGGAGCGGAGTAACATTCGATACGCAGTATTTT.

This clone was picked up one time. This sequence joins TRBV7-2 and TRBJ2-5, with TRBD2 identical over 10 bases. The CDR3 is 16 amino acids. Germline V CDR1 and CDR2: SGHTA, FQGNSA. The V segment lost 3 bases and the J segment 4 bases; nucleotides outside the gene matches: 8. In nucleotides, the CDR3 is TGTGCCAGCAGCTTGGCTAGCGGGAGCGGGCGAGAGACCCAGTACTTC. Its translation is CASSLASGSGRETQYF. The full variable domain, with the rest looked up from reference TRBV7-2 and TRBJ2-5, is GAGVSQSPSNKVTEKGKDVELRCDPISGHTALYWYRQSLGQGLEFLIYFQGNSAPDKSGLPSDRFSAERTGGSVSTLTIQRTQQEDSAVYLCASSLASGSGRETQYFGPGTRLLVL.

CDR3 sequence: CASSLVAPADTQYF. CDR3 bases: TGTGCCAGCAGCTTAGTAGCCCCCGCAGATACGCAGTATTTT. The chain uses TRBV7-8 and TRBJ2-3; D remains ambiguous. Trimming removed 1 base at V and 4 bases at J, with 9 bases between. The CDR3 consists of 14 residues. CDR1 SGHVS and CDR2 FQNEAQ come from the germline V gene.

The V and J genes are TRBV7-2 and TRBJ1-4; D might be TRBD1 (5 bases). The germline V gene has CDR1 SGHTA and CDR2 FQGNSA. The CDR3 covers 13 residues. V lost 6 bases and J lost 3, with 8 bases in between. CDR3 sequence: CASRGGANEKLFF. The CDR3 DNA reads TGTGCCAGCAGGGGAGGGGCTAATGAAAAACTGTTTTTT.

As DNA, the CDR3 is TGTGCCAGCAGCCCTGGACTAGCGGGTCTATCCTACGAGCAGTACTTC. This encodes CASSPGLAGLSYEQYF. This chain uses TRBV13 with TRBJ2-7; 11 bases align to TRBD2. Germline V lookup: CDR1 PRHDT, CDR2 FYEKMQ (reference sequence). The CDR3 has 16 amino acids. With V trimmed by 5 bases and J by 1 base, 7 bases remained unmatched.

The chain joins TRBV4-3 to TRBJ1-6; D gene unclear. Germline-derived CDR1 and CDR2 are LGHNA and YSLEER. The CDR3 runs 13 residues. With 4 bases removed from V and 7 bases from J, the gap between germline ends came to 8 bases. The CDR3 is CASSPGMNSPLHF. The CDR3, as DNA: TGCGCCAGCAGCCCGGGGATGAATTCACCCCTCCACTTT.

The V gene is TRBV7-8, the J gene TRBJ1-1; tentatively, D is TRBD1 (5 bases). V lost 0 bases, J lost 4 bases, and 18 bases lay in between. This CDR3 is built from 17 residues. Germline V gene sequence: CDR1 SGHVS, CDR2 FQNEAQ. CDR3 DNA sequence: TGTGCCAGCAGCTTAGCGGGGGTGGGCAGGGTAGGCACTGAAGCTTTCTTT. It encodes CASSLAGVGRVGTEAFF.

In its sample, this clone was seen a few times. The chain employs TRBV5-6 and TRBJ2-3; 11 nucleotides agree with TRBD2. Germline V gives CDR1 SGHDT, CDR2 YYEEEE. With V trimmed by 3 bases and J by 4 bases, 10 bases remained unmatched. The CDR3 length is 17 residues. In DNA form, the CDR3 reads TGTGCCAGCAGCTCCAGTAGCGGGGGGGCGGTTTCAGATACGCAGTATTTT. Its protein is CASSSSSGGAVSDTQYF.

The V call is TRBV4-2, the J call TRBJ1-1, with D possibly being TRBD1 (5 bases). The V gene's germline CDR1 is LGHNA and CDR2 YNFKEQ. The CDR3 runs 16 residues. Between the trimmed V and J ends, which lost 1 base and 4 bases, there was a span of 16 bases. The CDR3 here is CASSQAEGLRTTEAFF. DNA of the CDR3: TGTGCCAGCAGCCAAGCGGAGGGACTCCGTACCACTGAAGCTTTCTTT.

V gene TRBV28 combines with J gene TRBJ1-2, with a possible D match to TRBD1 (5 bases). V was pared by 5 bases and J by 6 bases, with 13 bases between. Germline V gene lookup returns CDR1 MDHEN and CDR2 SYDVKM. The CDR3 totals 13 residues. CDR3 sequence reads: CASSPPWGDGYTF. CDR3 coding DNA: TGTGCCAGCAGTCCCCCCTGGGGGGATGGCTACACCTTC.

The chain joins TRBV9 to TRBJ2-7; unclear D gene. This CDR3 contains 13 residues. The V gene lost 3 bases and the J gene lost 4 bases, with 11 bases spanning the gap. The germline V gene encodes CDR1 SGDLS and CDR2 YYNGEE. This chain's CDR3 is CASSGSSWYEQYF. The DNA of the CDR3 is TGTGCCAGCAGCGGCAGTTCCTGGTACGAGCAGTACTTC.

The CDR3 loop reads CASSLWTNHNEQFF. In DNA form, the CDR3 reads TGTGCCAGTAGTCTTTGGACTAACCACAATGAGCAGTTCTTC. The gene calls are TRBV19 and TRBJ2-1; possibly TRBD2 for D (6 bases). The CDR3 runs to 14 residues. The V and J ends lost 5 bases and 5 bases respectively, with 13 bases between them. The V gene's germline CDR1 is LNHDA and CDR2 SQIVND (reference sequence).

The chain employs TRBV7-6 and TRBJ1-1; D is unresolved. V lost 1 base and J lost 5, with 11 bases in between. The V gene's germline CDR1 is SGHVS and CDR2 FNYEAQ. This CDR3 spans 14 amino acids. The chain's CDR3 is CASSLGPVGTEAFF. CDR3 bases: TGTGCCAGCAGCTTAGGACCCGTCGGGACTGAAGCTTTCTTT.

The chain links TRBV30 to TRBJ2-6; tentatively, D is TRBD1 (5 bases). Germline CDR1 GTSNPN, CDR2 SVGIG (reference sequence). CDR3 length equals 13 residues. The ends were cut back, 3 bases at V and 4 bases at J, with 7 bases in the middle. CDR3 region: CAWRRQGANVLTF. The CDR3 region has the DNA TGTGCCTGGAGAAGACAGGGGGCCAACGTCCTGACTTTC.

The gene calls are TRBV15 and TRBJ1-1, with TRBD1 as a possible D gene (5 bases). Trimming took off 1 base at V and 7 bases at J, with 13 bases between the two ends. The CDR3 spans 14 residues. Germline CDR1 is LNHNV and CDR2 is YYDKDF (reference sequence). The CDR3 bases are TGTGCCACCAGCAGAGTGGACATGAGGGGTGAAGCTTTCTTT. This gives the protein CATSRVDMRGEAFF.

The V gene is TRBV10-3, the J gene TRBJ2-4, with 8 bases fitting TRBD2. Trimming cost V 6 bases and J 6 bases; bases outside gene matches: 7. The germline V gene encodes CDR1 ENHRY and CDR2 SYGVKD. The CDR3 length is 14 residues. This chain's CDR3 is CAIRREGQGNIQYF. CDR3 nucleotide sequence: TGTGCCATCAGACGGGAGGGCCAGGGAAACATTCAGTACTTC.